What follows are 13 T cell receptor beta chains derived from one specimen sequenced in a study of blood T cell repertoires in COVID-19. Method: immunoSEQ multiplex PCR; TCRdb's copy keeps in-frame clones and lacks some. The table records some 150,000 clones, around 87% of them present only once. The specimen sequenced was PBMCs or T cells enriched from blood (not recorded which). These receptor sequences come from a woman aged 30 to 39 with acute COVID-19.

The rearrangement joins TRBV4-3 to TRBJ2-2; the D gene is possibly TRBD2 (6 bases). V lost 0 bases to trimming and J lost 1 base, with 9 bases between them. Germline CDR1 LGHNA, CDR2 YSLEER. The CDR3 sequence is 16 residues long. The CDR3 is CASSQDGTLNTGELFF. The CDR3, as DNA: TGCGCCAGCAGCCAAGACGGGACTTTGAACACCGGGGAGCTGTTTTTT.

The chain has TRBV6-6 and TRBJ2-1, with 8 positions matching TRBD2. CDR3 length equals 14 residues. V lost 2 bases, J lost 10 bases, and 7 bases stayed unmatched. Germline CDR1 is MNHNY and CDR2 is SVGAGI (reference sequence). The CDR3 sequence: CASSYELAGLEQFF. DNA of the CDR3: TGTGCCAGCAGTTACGAATTAGCGGGATTAGAGCAGTTCTTC.

The chain recombines TRBV6-5 with TRBJ1-2, with D unclear. The CDR3 is made up of 14 amino acids. Trimming took off 0 bases at V and 6 bases at J, with 11 bases between the two ends. CDR1 and CDR2 from the germline V gene are MNHEY and SVGAGI. The CDR3 DNA reads TGTGCCAGCAGTTACTCAGAGGGTTCGGATGGCTACACCTTC. Translated, it gives CASSYSEGSDGYTF.

The V and J genes are TRBV7-3 and TRBJ2-1; weak D call: TRBD2 (5 bases). This CDR3 region has 13 residues. V was shortened by 4 bases and J by 7 bases, with 11 bases between the two germline ends. In germline, CDR1 is SGHTA, CDR2 FQGTGA. DNA of the CDR3: TGTGCCAGCAGCTCAGGTCCGGGGAATGAGCAGTTCTTC. Translating gives CASSSGPGNEQFF.

CDR3 coding DNA: TGTGCCAGCAGTTTCCTTCTCAGGGGCGGCCACGAGCAGTACTTC. This translates into CASSFLLRGGHEQYF. V and J are TRBV28 and TRBJ2-7, with D possibly being TRBD1 (6 bases). Trimming cost V 3 bases and J 5 bases, with 17 bases left between them. From germline, CDR1 is MDHEN and CDR2 SYDVKM. The CDR3 runs 15 residues. Full variable domain (missing parts from reference TRBV28 and TRBJ2-7): DVKVTQSSRYLVKRTGEKVFLECVQDMDHENMFWYRQDPGLGLRLIYFSYDVKMKEKGDIPEGYSVSREKKERFSLILESASTNQTSMYLCASSFLLRGGHEQYFGPGTRLTVT.

V and J are TRBV6-5 and TRBJ2-7, with 9 bases that match TRBD2. Germline V lookup: CDR1 MNHEY, CDR2 SVGAGI. The CDR3 has 15 amino acids. The ends lost 4 bases at V and 4 bases at J; junction bases unmatched: 8. In DNA, the CDR3 is TGTGCCAGCAGTTTGAGTAGCGGGAGTCCATACGAGCAGTACTTC. It is translated as CASSLSSGSPYEQYF.

The V call is TRBV19, the J call TRBJ1-2; 9 nucleotides line up with TRBD1. V shed 4 bases and J 2 bases; nucleotides not matched to a gene: 2. Germline assignment: CDR1 LNHDA and CDR2 SQIVND (reference sequence). This CDR3 contains 14 residues. Written as DNA, the CDR3 is TGTGCCAGTAGTAGCGGACAGGGGAACTATGGCTACACCTTC. It yields the protein CASSSGQGNYGYTF.

The J gene is TRBJ1-3, the V gene TRBV27; no clear D gene. Germline loops: CDR1 MNHEY, CDR2 SMNVEV (reference sequence). V gave up 6 bases and J gave up 4 bases, with 10 bases separating them. There are 13 residues in the CDR3. In DNA, the CDR3 is TGTGCCAGCAGATTACTGTCGGGAAACACCATATATTTT. This encodes CASRLLSGNTIYF.

The chain is built from TRBV27 and TRBJ1-5, with 7 bases aligning to TRBD1. Per the germline V gene, CDR1 is MNHEY and CDR2 is SMNVEV (reference sequence). V lost 5 bases to trimming and J lost 4 bases; unmatched junction nucleotides: 8. The CDR3 totals 15 residues. CDR3 DNA: TGTGCCAGCAGTGGGGCAGGGGGAACTAATCAGCCCCAGCATTTT. This translates into CASSGAGGTNQPQHF.

The DNA of the CDR3 is TGTGCCAGTCGAAGGATAGCCAACACTGAAGCTTTCTTT. Translated: CASRRIANTEAFF. This rearrangement joins TRBV19 to TRBJ1-1; D is ambiguous. The ends were cut back, 8 bases at V and 2 bases at J, with 12 bases in the middle. This CDR3 has 13 residues. Germline CDR1 LNHDA, CDR2 SQIVND (reference sequence).

The chain employs TRBV6-2 or TRBV6-3 and TRBJ2-5; a possible D gene is TRBD1 (6 bases). The CDR3 is 18 amino acids. The V end was cut by 4 bases, the J end by 6 bases, with 27 bases between. The germline CDR1 and CDR2 sequences are MNHEY and SVGEGT. CDR3 protein: CASSLLTVRAQGTKTQYF. CDR3 coding DNA: TGTGCCAGCAGTTTATTAACCGTCCGCGCACAGGGTACAAAGACCCAGTACTTC.

This rearrangement joins TRBV28 to TRBJ1-2; D unclear. V shed 3 bases and J shed 7 bases, with 18 bases lying between them. Germline-derived CDR1 and CDR2 are MDHEN and SYDVKM. CDR3 size: 15 residues. In DNA, the CDR3 is TGTGCCAGCAGTTTTTTTCTGGAGGGCTCCAGTGGCTACACCTTC. Translated, it gives CASSFFLEGSSGYTF.

The chain links TRBV9 to TRBJ2-2; the D gene is possibly TRBD1 (6 bases). V shed 0 bases and J shed 6 bases, with 18 bases lying between them. CDR3 size: 17 residues. Germline assignment: CDR1 SGDLS and CDR2 YYNGEE. The CDR3 coding sequence is TGTGCCAGCAGCGTAGTAAATAGCAGGGGATTATCCGGGGAGCTGTTTTTT. It translates to CASSVVNSRGLSGELFF.